This T cell receptor (beta chain) comes out of a study of beta chain features in type 1 diabetes. About the research overall: When patients were set against healthy donors, age, gender and cell yields were similar.

Overall study findings and caveats: For Type 1 diabetes patients, all four CD4+ subsets carried TCRB CDR3s that were moderately but significantly shorter.

Sorting produced populations that all topped 95% purity. As every portion of the isolated RNA was reverse transcribed, the sequencing read expressed TCRB transcripts. The assay was immunoSEQ multiplex PCR, and TCRdb's table has in-frame clones only and misses some. The sample contains around 600,000 clones, roughly an eighth of which appear only once. Germline V gene sequence: CDR1 SGHVS, CDR2 FQNEAQ. This CDR3 contains 15 residues. Trimming removed 5 bases at V and 7 bases at J, with 21 bases between. For this clone: As yet, its antigen is unknown.

The rearrangement uses TRBV7-8 and TRBJ2-7; D perhaps matches TRBD1 (5 bases). This receptor was identified in a man aged 30-40 years with type 1 diabetes. Source material: naive CD4+ T cells from blood. CDR3 coding DNA: TGTGCCAGCAGCGCAAGGGGTCCATGGTCAGGGGAGCAGTACTTC. Its translation: CASSARGPWSGEQYF.